Shown below are 23 T cell receptor beta chains from a single sample sequenced in a study of human T cells and chemical hapten exposure. TCRdb processed the RACE reads anew with MiXCR; each CDR3 protein has one entry. The sample includes about 340,000 distinct CDR3 sequences, approximately 6.3% seen only once; the top ten take 7% to 10%. Time point meaning: patch test 1, 2 weeks after DPC sensitization. The treatment here: therapeutic diphenylcyclopropenone sensitization with weekly scalp DPC. Sequenced material: whole blood, taken in connection with sensitization to the hapten diphenylcyclopropenone (DPC). The receptors shown here come from a woman younger than 30 with alopecia areata. Some clones in this sample may be carry-over from other donors' samples.

This clonotype was seen a few times. This sequence joins TRBV21-1 and TRBJ2-1; the table's D call, TRBD2, was not checked against the DNA. TRBV21-1 is given as a pseudogene. CDR3 length: 19 amino acids. The CDR3 region has the DNA TGTGCCAGCTCCCTCCTCGGCCGCACTAGCGGGGGGGGTTACAATGAGCAGTTCTTC. Its protein is CASSLLGRTSGGGYNEQFF.

In its sample, this clonotype was seen many times. V usage is TRBV20-1 and J usage is TRBJ1-2; no reliable D call. Germline CDR1 reads DFQATT; CDR2 reads SNEGSKA (reference sequence). The ends were cut back, 4 bases at V and 4 bases at J, with 22 bases in the middle. The CDR3 spans 16 residues. The CDR3 is CSAISGVSTRIYGYTF. The CDR3 DNA reads as TGCAGTGCTATTAGTGGCGTGTCGACGAGGATCTATGGCTACACCTTC.

V and J are TRBV27 and TRBJ2-7; no reliable D call. Germline V gene sequence: CDR1 MNHEY, CDR2 SMNVEV (reference sequence). The CDR3 is 13 residues long. V was cut by 3 bases and J by 1 base, with 7 bases left in between. Here the CDR3 reads CASSFTQSYEQYF. The CDR3 bases are TGTGCCAGCAGTTTCACGCAGTCCTACGAGCAGTACTTC.

This clonotype turned up a few times. The V call is TRBV6-5, the J call TRBJ1-6; TRBD1 matches 7 bases. Germline lookup yields CDR1 MNHEY and CDR2 SVGAGI. V shed 6 bases and J 10 bases; nucleotides not matched to a gene: 9. CDR3 length equals 14 residues. The DNA of the CDR3 is TGTGCCAGCAGCACCGGGACAGTGACCTCACCCCTCCACTTT. Its protein product is CASSTGTVTSPLHF.

This clonotype has a count of ten or more. This sequence joins TRBV12-3 or TRBV12-4 and TRBJ2-2; the D gene is possibly TRBD2 (6 bases). The CDR3 extends over 14 amino acids. Trimming removed 3 bases from V and 5 bases from J, with 10 bases in between. CDR3 region: CASSFGGLTGELFF. The CDR3 coding sequence is TGTGCCAGCAGTTTTGGGGGGTTGACCGGGGAGCTGTTTTTT.

The table lists this clonotype with many counts. The chain couples TRBV4-1 to TRBJ1-2, with D unclear. This CDR3 spans 14 amino acids. In germline, CDR1 is MGHRA, CDR2 YSYEKL. Trimming shortened V by 1 base and J by 0 bases, and 6 bases separated the two germline ends. CDR3 in DNA: TGCGCCAGCAGCCAAGTCGGTACTAACTATGGCTACACCTTC. This sequence encodes CASSQVGTNYGYTF.

This clonotype was seen a few times. This rearrangement joins TRBV10-3 to TRBJ2-1; tentatively, D is TRBD1 (6 bases). The CDR3 extends over 13 amino acids. The V gene lost 5 bases and the J gene lost 8 bases, with 13 bases spanning the gap. Germline lookup yields CDR1 ENHRY and CDR2 SYGVKD. CDR3 amino acids: CAISSTGIDEQFF. The CDR3 coding sequence is TGTGCCATCAGTAGTACAGGGATCGATGAGCAGTTCTTC.

The chain has TRBV3-1 and TRBJ2-7; a weak D match, TRBD2 (5 bases). CDR1 LGHDT and CDR2 YNNKEL come from the germline V gene (reference sequence). The CDR3 loop spans 12 amino acids. Between the trimmed V and J ends, which lost 0 bases and 12 bases, there was a span of 12 bases. CDR3 coding DNA: TGTGCCAGCAGCCAAGAATCCAGACTACTGTACTTC. Protein product: CASSQESRLLYF.

This clonotype was observed many times. V gene TRBV5-1 combines with J gene TRBJ1-2; TRBD1 is a possible D gene (5 bases). The CDR3 extends over 15 amino acids. Trimming pared 4 bases from V and 0 bases from J, leaving 13 bases between. From germline, CDR1 is SGHRS and CDR2 YFSETQ. The CDR3 protein is CASSPVAGPNYGYTF. Written as DNA, the CDR3 is TGCGCCAGCAGCCCGGTGGCAGGGCCTAACTATGGCTACACCTTC.

A few counts support this clonotype. The CDR3 loop is CAISDGQADYNSPLHF. The DNA of the CDR3 is TGTGCCATCAGTGACGGACAGGCGGATTATAATTCACCCCTCCACTTT. This chain links TRBV10-3 with TRBJ1-6, with 7 positions matching TRBD1. J lost 4 bases, V lost 3 bases, and 6 bases had no gene match. The germline V gene has CDR1 ENHRY and CDR2 SYGVKD. The CDR3 totals 16 residues.

This clonotype was found many times. The V call is TRBV7-8, the J call TRBJ2-6; D is unclear. CDR3 length: 13 residues. The V end lost 7 bases, the J end lost 5 bases, and 9 bases lay between the germline ends. The germline CDR1 and CDR2 sequences are SGHVS and FQNEAQ. The CDR3 sequence: CASTGRWANVLTF. The CDR3 coding sequence is TGTGCCAGCACCGGTAGATGGGCCAACGTCCTGACTTTC. Combining the CDR3 with reference TRBV7-8 and TRBJ2-6 gives the whole variable domain GAGVSQSPRYKVAKRGQDVALRCDPISGHVSLFWYQQALGQGPEFLTYFQNEAQLDKSGLPSDRFFAERPEGSVSTLKIQRTQQEDSAVYLCASTGRWANVLTFGAGSRLTVL.

This clonotype was detected a few times. This chain uses TRBV20-1 with TRBJ1-5; no clear D. V lost 0 bases and J lost 0, with 12 bases in between. CDR3 length: 16 residues. The germline CDR1 and CDR2 sequences are DFQATT and SNEGSKA (reference sequence). The chain's CDR3 is CSAREGRLYSNQPQHF. Here the CDR3 DNA reads TGCAGTGCTAGAGAGGGCAGGCTCTATAGCAATCAGCCCCAGCATTTT.

The chain uses TRBV15 and TRBJ1-4; tentatively, D is TRBD1 (6 bases). CDR3 size: 15 residues. Germline loops: CDR1 LNHNV, CDR2 YYDKDF (reference sequence). V lost 1 base, J lost 0 bases, and 6 bases lay in between. The CDR3 reads CATSRGTATNEKLFF. CDR3 sequence (DNA): TGTGCCACCAGCAGAGGGACAGCAACTAATGAAAAACTGTTTTTT.

This clonotype was picked up a small number of times. The rearrangement joins TRBV4-3 to TRBJ2-5; no clear D. Trimming removed 0 bases at V and 2 bases at J, with 10 bases between. This CDR3 spans 15 amino acids. Looked up from germline, CDR1 is LGHNA and CDR2 is YSLEER. The CDR3 reads CASSQEGYSQETQYF. In nucleotides, the CDR3 is TGCGCCAGCAGCCAAGAGGGGTACAGTCAAGAGACCCAGTACTTC.

This clonotype occurred a few times. The rearrangement uses TRBV27 and TRBJ2-1, with 7 bases matching TRBD1. Trimming removed 5 bases from V and 2 bases from J; junction bases left unmatched: 6. Germline V gene sequence: CDR1 MNHEY, CDR2 SMNVEV (reference sequence). The CDR3 has 15 amino acids. The CDR3 here is CASSPDRDTYNEQFF. Here the CDR3 DNA reads TGTGCCAGCAGTCCCGACAGGGATACCTACAATGAGCAGTTCTTC.

This clonotype was observed at least ten times. The chain joins TRBV6-5 to TRBJ2-3; 13 nucleotides match TRBD2. CDR1 and CDR2 from the germline V gene are MNHEY and SVGAGI. The CDR3 has 19 amino acids. V dropped 4 bases and J dropped 6; count of bases not matched to a gene: 16. The CDR3 loop reads CASSFRGLAGDLGSDTQYF. The CDR3 DNA reads TGTGCCAGCAGTTTCCGAGGACTAGCGGGGGATTTAGGGTCGGATACGCAGTATTTT.

This clonotype was detected only a few times. The rearrangement links TRBV27 to TRBJ1-6; 7 bases map to TRBD1. The CDR3 covers 13 residues. The germline V gene has CDR1 MNHEY and CDR2 SMNVEV (reference sequence). Trimming removed 9 bases from V and 5 bases from J; junction bases left unmatched: 4. CDR3 amino acids: CARPDRDNSPLHF. For the CDR3, the DNA is TGTGCCAGACCCGACAGGGATAATTCACCCCTCCACTTT.

This sequence joins TRBV12-3 or TRBV12-4 and TRBJ2-3; no firm D call. This CDR3 contains 14 residues. Between the trimmed V and J ends, which lost 4 bases and 4 bases, there was a span of 12 bases. The CDR3 spells CASSSGVGSDTQYF. The CDR3 nucleotides are TGTGCCAGCAGTTCAGGTGTGGGTTCAGATACGCAGTATTTT.

This clonotype was counted between two and nine times. The V call is TRBV4-1, the J call TRBJ2-5, with TRBD1 matching 7 bases. The CDR3 extends over 15 amino acids. Trimming took 2 bases from V and 2 from J; bases not matched to a gene: 5. Germline V CDR1 and CDR2: MGHRA, YSYEKL. This CDR3 is CASSQKTGRQETQYF. In DNA form, the CDR3 reads TGCGCCAGCAGCCAAAAGACAGGGAGACAAGAGACCCAGTACTTC.

In its sample, this clonotype was seen many times. The CDR3 reads CASSLSGQSTDTQYF. The CDR3 DNA reads as TGTGCCAGCAGCCTTTCGGGACAGAGCACAGATACGCAGTATTTT. V gene TRBV7-2 combines with J gene TRBJ2-3; 7 positions agree with TRBD1. In germline, CDR1 is SGHTA, CDR2 FQGNSA. The CDR3 has 15 residues. Trimming cost V 5 bases and J 0 bases; bases outside gene matches: 5.

There are a few counts of this clonotype. This chain joins TRBV7-2 and TRBJ1-3; no clear D gene. The CDR3 has 17 amino acids. Looked up from germline, CDR1 is SGHTA and CDR2 is FQGNSA. The V and J ends lost 1 base and 0 bases respectively, with 13 bases between them. CDR3 nucleotides: TGTGCCAGCAGCTTAGTATCCACTCAAAACTCTGGAAACACCATATATTTT. As protein: CASSLVSTQNSGNTIYF.

This clonotype appeared a few times. This rearrangement joins TRBV9 to TRBJ1-1; unclear D gene. The germline V gene has CDR1 SGDLS and CDR2 YYNGEE. Trimming took 1 base from V and 1 from J, leaving 5 bases between them. The CDR3 consists of 13 residues. The CDR3 loop is CASSVHRNTEAFF. In DNA form, the CDR3 reads TGTGCCAGCAGCGTACACAGGAACACTGAAGCTTTCTTT. Full variable domain (outside the CDR3, taken from reference TRBV9 and TRBJ1-1): DSGVTQTPKHLITATGQRVTLRCSPRSGDLSVYWYQQSLDQGLQFLIQYYNGEERAKGNILERFSAQQFPDLHSELNLSSLELGDSALYFCASSVHRNTEAFFGQGTRLTVV.

V is TRBV7-2 and J is TRBJ1-5, with a weak D call TRBD1 (5 bases). The CDR3 runs 14 residues. V was pared by 4 bases and J by 7 bases, with 14 bases between. Germline loops: CDR1 SGHTA, CDR2 FQGNSA. DNA of the CDR3: TGTGCCAGCAGCTCCAGGGTGGGTGGACAGCCCCAGCATTTT. It is translated as CASSSRVGGQPQHF.